This TCR beta chain was captured by sequencing in a study of cytomegalovirus exposure and HLA in healthy donors. The CDR3 runs 13 residues. Trimming took 5 bases from V and 4 from J, leaving 12 bases between them. Germline values: CDR1 SGHDN, CDR2 FVKESK. Data came from immunoSEQ multiplex PCR; TCRdb stores just in-frame clones and leaves some out. The repertoire holds about 160,000 clones, with roughly 89% as singletons. In this sample, this clone turned up a few times. Its antigen is not known. Study-wide points: Rarity characterized most TCR sequences, yet some public TCRs appeared in many donors. A list of approximately 160 TCR beta chains associated with cytomegalovirus was given. It was reported that the classifier diagnosed cytomegalovirus status with high specificity and sensitivity in both the original and validation cohorts.

The specimen was PBMCs. The genes are TRBV14 and TRBJ2-7, with D perhaps matching TRBD1 (6 bases). This sequence was found in a woman aged 18 to 35 in good health and CMV-seropositive. This CDR3 reads CASSARGQYEQYF. CDR3 coding DNA: TGTGCCAGCAGCGCTAGGGGACAATACGAGCAGTACTTC.